What follows is one T cell receptor (beta chain) and its context. Antigen specificity is unknown. There are 16 residues in the CDR3. The V gene's germline CDR1 is MGHRA and CDR2 YSYEKL. Trimming took 0 bases from V and 7 from J; bases not matched to a gene: 7. These data belong to a study of cytomegalovirus exposure and HLA in healthy donors. Donors came from a validation cohort of about 120 subjects, distinct from the first 666-subject cohort. Using immunoSEQ multiplex PCR, the repertoire was profiled, and TCRdb retains in-frame clones only, with some absent. The sample shows 150,000 to 200,000 clones, about 84% of them seen only once. Whole-study results and caveats: Researchers counted some 150 TCR beta chains as cytomegalovirus-associated. Cytomegalovirus status was reportedly diagnosed by the classifier with high specificity and sensitivity. The finding came from a later analysis; first-cohort TCR clusters tended to co-occur in the 130 or so validation repertoires.

The specimen sequenced was PBMCs. The rearrangement uses TRBV4-1 and TRBJ1-2, with 11 bases aligning to TRBD1. The TCR comes from a woman younger than 30 in good health and CMV-seronegative. The CDR3 reads CASSQERRTGGRGYTF. The CDR3 region has the DNA TGCGCCAGCAGCCAAGAAAGACGGACAGGGGGCCGTGGCTACACCTTC.